This T cell receptor beta chain stems from a study of blood T cell repertoires in COVID-19. Study-level information: Sites in the United States, Italy and Spain provided acute and convalescent COVID-19 samples. The cDNA or gDNA used as material had been derived from T cells, B-cell-depleted T cells, or PBMCs.

In the authors' methods: Reference gene primer amplification gave estimated nucleated cell counts. Here immunoSEQ multiplex PCR was the method, and the copy in TCRdb shows in-frame clones only, minus some. The V and J calls and clone size were taken over from that table, and D and trimming were inferred from the DNA. The data hold approximately 250,000 clones, with 70% to 90% observed a single time. Specimen: peripheral blood. This clonotype originated in a man younger than 40 who had recovered from COVID-19.

The DNA for the CDR3 is TGCGCCAGCAGTGAGTCGATCGCGGGGCGGTACTTC. Protein product: CASSESIAGRYF. This chain joins TRBV10-1 and TRBJ2-5; the D gene is possibly TRBD2 (6 bases). Germline lookup yields CDR1 WNHNN and CDR2 SYGVQD (reference sequence). The V end lost 0 bases, the J end lost 13 bases, and 12 bases lay between the germline ends. The CDR3 loop spans 12 amino acids.